The sequence of this T cell receptor (beta chain) was determined in a study of T cell clonality in common variable immunodeficiency. Sequencing input was equivalent genomic DNA from CVID and controls. The protocol was immunoSEQ multiplex PCR, while the TCRdb copy is restricted to in-frame clones and leaves out a portion. This sample comprises some 42,000 clones, none seen once only. In this sample, this clone turned up many times. Its antigen is unknown. The DNA ends 3 residues before the CDR3 does, and the rest of the CDR3 is filled in from the germline J gene. The study, taken as a whole, reports: CVID patient heterogeneity limited repertoire-clinical complication correlations. Common variable immunodeficiency TCR beta sequences reportedly had fewer deletions and N-nucleotide insertions. CVID subjects shared fewer TCRbeta clones than healthy controls did.

Germline-derived CDR1 and CDR2 are SGHVS and FNYEAQ. This CDR3 has 14 amino acids. V gave up 5 bases and J gave up 0 bases, with 10 bases separating them. The sample was peripheral blood mononuclear cells. The source is a person aged 18-70 years in good health. The chain recombines TRBV7-6 with TRBJ1-1, with D maybe TRBD1 (6 bases). The sequenced part of the CDR3 DNA is TGTGCCAGCAGCCTCGGACAGATGAACACTGAA. Its translation: CASSLGQMNTE. The CDR3 in its entirety is CASSLGQMNTEAFF. Full variable domain (remainder filled in from reference TRBV7-6 and TRBJ1-1): GAGVSQSPRYKVTKRGQDVALRCDPISGHVSLYWYRQALGQGPEFLTYFNYEAQQDKSGLPNDRFSAERPEGSISTLTIQRTEQRDSAMYRCASSLGQMNTEAFFGQGTRLTVV.